This T cell receptor beta chain was found in a study of T cell repertoires in cytomegalovirus infection. Study details: Indications came from public TCR beta signatures; they pointed to CMV infection and to a matching HLA type.

This clonotype was seen a few times. Its antigen is undetermined. TCRdb passed the reads through MiXCR, listing each CDR3 protein once. This sample yields some 70,000 distinct CDR3 sequences, of which approximately 22% are seen a single time; almost 80% belongs to the top ten. The V end lost 6 bases, the J end lost 8 bases, and 13 bases lay between the germline ends. The CDR3 spans 12 residues. Study outcomes and limitations: The ex vivo response was dominated by HLA-C-restricted CMV-specific TCR beta clonotypes.

The receptor's source is a human donor in good health (CMV status not recorded). Some clones in this sample may be carry-over from other donors' samples. The source material was PBMCs, sequenced either directly or after in vitro stimulation (not recorded which). The gene calls are TRBV12-3 or TRBV12-4 and TRBJ1-1; D is ambiguous. Written as DNA, the CDR3 is TGTGCCAGCAGCCGGAGTGCCGGGGAAGCTTTCTTT. It codes for CASSRSAGEAFF.